This TCR beta chain was profiled in a study of human T cells and chemical hapten exposure. The wider study: Donors were sensitized with 2% DPC on the upper inner arm. Patch tests put 0.01% DPC on the upper back, read at 6 days. Study-wide results and limits: No shift was seen in TCRs above 1 in 1000 frequency with DPC sensitization.

This clonotype has ten or more counts. Its antigen remains unknown. Losses at the gene ends were 7 bases for V and 8 bases for J; bases not matched to a gene: 12. The CDR3 length is 15 residues. CDR1 is SGHTA and CDR2 is FQGNSA in the germline V gene. TCRdb itself ran the RACE reads through MiXCR, one entry per CDR3 protein. The profile shows around 120,000 distinct CDR3 sequences, roughly 15% of them singletons. Stated time point: patch test 1, 2 weeks after DPC sensitization. The treatment denotes: therapeutic diphenylcyclopropenone sensitization with weekly scalp DPC. Each donor was an alopecia patient between 18 and 70 years of age who qualified for DPC.

The chain joins TRBV7-2 to TRBJ1-4, with TRBD1 identical over 8 bases. Sequencing was performed on whole blood, taken in connection with sensitization to the hapten diphenylcyclopropenone (DPC). The sequence was collected from a man younger than 35 with alopecia areata. Some clones in this sample may be carry-over from other donors' samples. CDR3 DNA: TGTGCCAGCATCCAGGGGCAGGGGGCGGGAGAAAAACTGTTTTTT. Amino acid sequence: CASIQGQGAGEKLFF.